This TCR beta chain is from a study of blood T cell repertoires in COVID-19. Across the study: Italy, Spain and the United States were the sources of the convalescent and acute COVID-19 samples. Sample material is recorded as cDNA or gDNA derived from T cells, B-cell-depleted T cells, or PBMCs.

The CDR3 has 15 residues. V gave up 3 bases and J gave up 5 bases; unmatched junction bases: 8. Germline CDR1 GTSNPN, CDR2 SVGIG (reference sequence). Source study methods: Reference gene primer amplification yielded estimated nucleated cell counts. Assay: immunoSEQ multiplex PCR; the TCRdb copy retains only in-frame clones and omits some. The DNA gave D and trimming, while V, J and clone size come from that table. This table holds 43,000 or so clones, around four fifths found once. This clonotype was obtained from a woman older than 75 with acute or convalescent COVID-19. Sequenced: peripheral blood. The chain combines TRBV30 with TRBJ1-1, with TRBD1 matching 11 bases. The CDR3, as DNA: TGTGCCTGGAGGGACAGGGGGCGAGGTAAAACTGAAGCTTTCTTT. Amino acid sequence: CAWRDRGRGKTEAFF.